Here is one T cell receptor beta chain with its context. No antigen is known for it. PCR primers comprised 60 Vbeta and 13 Jbeta primers. Some clones are missing from TCRdb's copy, which holds only in-frame ones; the method was immunoSEQ multiplex PCR. In all, the sample yields 100,000 or so clones. This sample is drawn from a study of cytomegalovirus exposure and HLA in healthy donors. For the study at large: Early released data had tens of millions of unique TCRs, all coming from HLA-typed donors.

Overall study findings and caveats: As immune exposure information, only CMV serostatus was available. Follow-up analysis found HLA locus-dependent TCR association rates, highest for DRB1 and lowest for HLA-C. Reportedly, HLA-A and HLA-B alleles of most subjects were accurately predicted from TCR beta.

The CDR3 spans 15 residues. V shed 6 bases and J shed 3 bases, with 17 bases lying between them. Germline lookup yields CDR1 MNHNY and CDR2 SVGAGI (reference sequence). Sequencing was performed on PBMCs. The chain has TRBV6-6 and TRBJ1-1; TRBD1 is a possible D gene (6 bases). The origin of this receptor is a man aged 50 or older in good health and CMV-seronegative. The DNA of the CDR3 is TGTGCCAGCAGATCCCAGGGGCGCAGGGACACTGAAGCTTTCTTT. It translates to CASRSQGRRDTEAFF.